This T cell receptor beta chain is drawn from a study of monozygotic twins with inflammatory bowel disease. To note about this clonotype: Its antigen is unknown.

Via template switching, UMIs carrying a 6-nucleotide sample barcode were introduced. Reanalyzing the 5' RACE reads, TCRdb keeps one entry per CDR3 protein, without DNA. The listing contains approximately 400,000 distinct CDR3 sequences. Study-level findings and limits: Subtypes among T cells remained indistinguishable.

The specimen was blood. This TCR came from a human donor with ulcerative colitis or Crohn's disease, or a healthy co-twin of an affected twin (not recorded which).

The CDR3 sequence is CASSLSAGLRADTQYF. V is TRBV27 and J is TRBJ2-3. This CDR3 is 16 amino acids long. CDR1 is MNHEY, CDR2 SMNVEV, per germline (reference sequence).